This passage covers 17 T cell receptor beta chains from one sample sequenced in a study of sequential checkpoint blockade in melanoma. This table comes from immunoSEQ multiplex PCR, and its TCRdb copy is limited to in-frame clones, with some not included. Of 7,500 to 9,500 clones listed, roughly a quarter are singletons. The treatment denotes: randomized to nivolumab then ipilimumab (arm A) or the reverse (arm B). The sequencing here drew on tumor tissue (inferred from file names), taken from a patient given nivolumab and ipilimumab in sequence. The receptor set was obtained from a human donor with melanoma.

This clone appeared a few times. This chain uses TRBV30 with TRBJ1-1; TRBD1 might be the D (5 bases). CDR1 and CDR2 (germline): GTSNPN, SVGIG (reference sequence). V was trimmed by 0 bases and J by 4 bases, leaving 15 bases between them. CDR3 length: 15 residues. In DNA, the CDR3 is TGTGCCTGGAGTGTACGTGGGGGTCCTGGCACTGAAGCTTTCTTT. Encoded protein: CAWSVRGGPGTEAFF.

The table lists this clone with a count of one. The rearrangement uses TRBV19 and TRBJ2-7; 8 bases align to TRBD2. Germline assignment: CDR1 LNHDA and CDR2 SQIVND (reference sequence). The CDR3 contains 14 residues. V was pared by 5 bases and J by 4 bases, with 7 bases of the junction left unmatched. CDR3 in DNA: TGTGCCAGTAGTGCAGGTAGCGGGATGTACGAGCAGTACTTC. Protein: CASSAGSGMYEQYF. The full variable domain, in which reference TRBV19 and TRBJ2-7 provide the parts outside the CDR3, is DGGITQSPKYLFRKEGQNVTLSCEQNLNHDAMYWYRQDPGQGLRLIYYSQIVNDFQKGDIAEGYSVSREKKESFPLTVTSAQKNPTAFYLCASSAGSGMYEQYFGPGTRLTVT.

V and J are TRBV5-1 and TRBJ2-7; 13 bases line up with TRBD2. The CDR3 totals 15 residues. Germline V gives CDR1 SGHRS, CDR2 YFSETQ. The junction had 7 bases not matched to a gene; V was cut back by 3 bases and J by 7 bases. The CDR3 DNA is TGCGCCAGCAGCTGGGGACTAGCGGGGACGGGAGAGCAGTACTTC. The encoded protein is CASSWGLAGTGEQYF.

The chain uses TRBV28 and TRBJ2-2; D is undetermined. The CDR3 sequence is 14 residues long. V was trimmed by 7 bases and J by 2 bases, leaving 11 bases between them. Germline assignment: CDR1 MDHEN and CDR2 SYDVKM. CDR3 sequence: CASTPSSNTGELFF. Here the CDR3 DNA reads TGTGCCAGCACCCCCTCGTCAAACACCGGGGAGCTGTTTTTT.

This clone was seen more than once but under ten times. The V call is TRBV15, the J call TRBJ2-3; weak D call: TRBD1 (5 bases). This CDR3 comprises 14 residues. Germline V lookup: CDR1 LNHNV, CDR2 YYDKDF (reference sequence). The V end lost 1 base, the J end lost 6 bases, and 11 bases lay between the germline ends. CDR3 in DNA: TGTGCCACCAGCAGAGTATCCGCAGGGGATACGCAGTATTTT. Translating gives CATSRVSAGDTQYF.

This chain connects TRBV9 to TRBJ2-1, with TRBD2 identical over 12 bases. V dropped 0 bases and J dropped 8; count of bases not matched to a gene: 9. This CDR3 contains 17 residues. Per germline, CDR1 SGDLS and CDR2 YYNGEE. As DNA, the CDR3 is TGTGCCAGCAGCGTAGCTACGACTAGCGGGGGCCTCGATGAGCAGTTCTTC. Its protein product is CASSVATTSGGLDEQFF.

This clone has a count of ten or more. The chain recombines TRBV7-6 with TRBJ2-3; D call uncertain. Trimming shortened V by 1 base and J by 1 base, and 12 bases separated the two germline ends. The CDR3 extends over 16 amino acids. Per the germline V gene, CDR1 is SGHVS and CDR2 is FNYEAQ. CDR3 nucleotide sequence: TGTGCCAGCAGCTTAGTCCCAGGTGGGGGCACAGATACGCAGTATTTT. It translates to CASSLVPGGGTDTQYF. The variable domain in full, with the rest retrieved from reference TRBV7-6 and TRBJ2-3, is GAGVSQSPRYKVTKRGQDVALRCDPISGHVSLYWYRQALGQGPEFLTYFNYEAQQDKSGLPNDRFSAERPEGSISTLTIQRTEQRDSAMYRCASSLVPGGGTDTQYFGPGTRLTVL.

By its share, this clone is medium-sized. The gene calls are TRBV29-1 and TRBJ2-5, with 8 bases fitting TRBD1. Trimming at V came to 6 bases and at J to 3 bases, leaving 3 bases not matched to a gene. The CDR3 sequence is 12 residues long. CDR1 is SQVTM and CDR2 is ANQGSEA in the germline V gene. The CDR3 is CSVKDREETQYF. As DNA, the CDR3 is TGCAGCGTAAAGGACAGGGAAGAGACCCAGTACTTC.

The J gene is TRBJ1-6, the V gene TRBV5-1; 9 nucleotides align to TRBD1. CDR1 is SGHRS, CDR2 YFSETQ, per germline. Trimming at V came to 3 bases and at J to 10 bases, leaving 11 bases not matched to a gene. The CDR3 has 16 residues. The CDR3 DNA sequence: TGCGCCAGCAGCTCTACGCGGGACAGGGCGTACTCACCCCTCCACTTT. It specifies CASSSTRDRAYSPLHF.

The chain links TRBV9 to TRBJ1-1; D gene uncertain. Per the germline V gene, CDR1 is SGDLS and CDR2 is YYNGEE. V was pared by 5 bases and J by 7 bases, with 12 bases between. The CDR3 extends over 12 amino acids. The DNA of the CDR3 is TGTGCCAGCAGTGAAGAGGCAGTTGAAGCTTTCTTT. It is translated as CASSEEAVEAFF.

This chain connects TRBV9 to TRBJ1-2; tentatively, D is TRBD1 (5 bases). The ends were cut back, 5 bases at V and 7 bases at J, with 12 bases in the middle. The V gene's germline CDR1 is SGDLS and CDR2 YYNGEE. This CDR3 spans 12 amino acids. The CDR3 region has the DNA TGTGCCAGCAGTGCTTCGGGGGTTGGCTACACCTTC. Translation gives CASSASGVGYTF.

V gene TRBV29-1 combines with J gene TRBJ2-1; D is uncertain. V lost 5 bases, J lost 4 bases, and 15 bases lay in between. The CDR3 is 14 residues long. Germline lookup yields CDR1 SQVTM and CDR2 ANQGSEA. The CDR3 DNA is TGCAGCGTTCTTGGGTCAGCAGATTACAATGAGCAGTTCTTC. Translating it yields CSVLGSADYNEQFF.

V gene TRBV4-1 combines with J gene TRBJ2-4; possibly TRBD1 or TRBD2 for D (5 bases each). V was pared by 4 bases and J by 8 bases, with 18 bases between. CDR3 length: 15 residues. In germline, CDR1 is MGHRA, CDR2 YSYEKL. CDR3 region: CASSPNGRVGDIQYF. The CDR3 DNA is TGCGCCAGCAGCCCAAACGGCCGGGTGGGGGACATTCAGTACTTC.

This clone was counted at least ten times. This chain links TRBV11-3 with TRBJ1-2; weak D call: TRBD1 (6 bases). V lost 6 bases to trimming and J lost 1 base, with 12 bases between them. The CDR3 is 14 residues long. Germline CDR1 is SGHNT and CDR2 is YENEEA. The CDR3 is CASRQNRDNYGYTF. The DNA for the CDR3 is TGTGCCAGCAGACAGAACAGGGATAACTATGGCTACACCTTC.

This clone was counted a few times. The chain has TRBV5-1 and TRBJ1-4; 9 bases are a match to TRBD1. This CDR3 is 18 amino acids long. V shed 0 bases, J shed 7 bases, and the junction held 13 bases outside the gene matches. In germline, CDR1 is SGHRS, CDR2 YFSETQ. CDR3 amino acids: CASSLDPQGAMSSEKLFF. CDR3 bases: TGCGCCAGCAGCTTGGACCCACAGGGGGCAATGTCAAGTGAAAAACTGTTTTTT.

This chain joins TRBV19 and TRBJ2-1; tentative D call: TRBD2 (6 bases). This CDR3 spans 17 amino acids. Per the germline V gene, CDR1 is LNHDA and CDR2 is SQIVND (reference sequence). V was clipped by 1 base and J by 5 bases, with 18 bases between them. The CDR3 DNA reads as TGTGCCAGTAGTATAGGATCCCGGACTACACGAAACAATGAGCAGTTCTTC. This translates into CASSIGSRTTRNNEQFF.

This clone was picked up a small number of times. The CDR3, as DNA: TGTGCCAGCAGCCCGGGACTAGCGGGAGGCCCGACTCAGTTCTTC. Residues: CASSPGLAGGPTQFF. The V and J genes are TRBV11-3 and TRBJ2-1; TRBD2 matches 15 bases. Germline V gene lookup returns CDR1 SGHNT and CDR2 YENEEA. J lost 13 bases, V lost 5 bases, and 9 bases had no gene match. The CDR3 sequence is 15 residues long.